This T cell receptor (beta chain) was obtained from a study of CD8+ T cells in alopecia areata. From germline, CDR1 is LGHNA and CDR2 YSLEER. The ends were cut back, 6 bases at V and 0 bases at J, with 8 bases in the middle. The CDR3 covers 14 residues. Documented treatment: oral pan-JAK inhibitor, 5-10 mg twice daily. It was from PBMCs that CD4+ and CD8+ T cells were sorted. Extraction of RNA preceded its reverse transcription into cDNA, which served as the sequencing template. Profiling relied on immunoSEQ multiplex PCR, and the TCRdb table lists in-frame clones only, not all of them. The sample includes 150,000 to 200,000 clones, roughly 70% of them seen just once. This clone came up a few times. Other DNA sequences within the sample encode an identical CDR3.

The sequences come from CD4+ T cells sorted from blood, collected around week 50, from a patient treated with tofacitinib. This chain uses TRBV4-3 with TRBJ2-2; D is perhaps TRBD1 (6 bases). The source is a human donor with alopecia areata. CDR3 residues: CASRTGSNTGELFF. The CDR3 DNA reads as TGCGCCAGCAGGACAGGATCGAACACCGGGGAGCTGTTTTTT.